The following is a T cell receptor beta chain sequence with its context. Measured with immunoSEQ multiplex PCR; TCRdb has only the in-frame clones, and not every one. The data hold about 220,000 clones, with roughly 79% observed a single time. These data come from a study of blood T cell repertoires in COVID-19. Across the whole study: From T cells, B-cell-depleted T cells, or PBMCs came the material, which was cDNA or gDNA.

Participants, about 18 to 95 years old, spanned about 26 US areas. Cohort 3 donors were reported recovered after two negative PCRs, clearance, or symptom resolution. The V gene's germline CDR1 is MNHEY and CDR2 SVGAGI. The CDR3 contains 15 residues. V was cut by 2 bases and J by 4 bases, with 9 bases left in between. The sample was PBMCs or T cells enriched from blood (not recorded which). The clonotype was recovered from a man aged 40-55 years who had recovered from COVID-19. The chain joins TRBV6-5 to TRBJ2-6; a possible D gene is TRBD2 (6 bases). The CDR3 DNA reads TGTGCCAGCAGTTACGTAGCGGTGGGGGCCAACGTCCTGACTTTC. Protein: CASSYVAVGANVLTF.